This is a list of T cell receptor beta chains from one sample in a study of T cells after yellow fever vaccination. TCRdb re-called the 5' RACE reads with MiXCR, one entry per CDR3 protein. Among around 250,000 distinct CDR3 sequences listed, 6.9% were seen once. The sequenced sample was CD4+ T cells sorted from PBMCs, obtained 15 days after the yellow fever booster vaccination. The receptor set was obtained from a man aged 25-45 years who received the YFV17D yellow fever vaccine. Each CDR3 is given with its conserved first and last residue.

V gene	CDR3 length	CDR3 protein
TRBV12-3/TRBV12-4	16	CASSLAHGVNTGELFF
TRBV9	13	CASSVNPGEKLFF
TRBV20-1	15	CSARSRDRPNQPQHF
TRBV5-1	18	CASSLVPILAGPQETQYF
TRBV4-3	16	CGSSQGPGTLNTEAFF
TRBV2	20	CASSVGRVRGLAGGRDEQFF
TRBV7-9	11	CASSLESEQYF
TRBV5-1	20	CASSSFGLGTSGFSTYTQYF
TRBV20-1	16	CSARIPQGEAKNIQYF
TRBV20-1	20	CSARGRAGTLNSGGGVEQFF
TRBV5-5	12	CASSNRNTEAFF
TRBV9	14	CASSPLPSYNEQFF
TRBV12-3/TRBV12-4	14	CASSLQGGFNEQFF
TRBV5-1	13	CASSPGVETEAFF
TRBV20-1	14	CSARLAGVVETQYF
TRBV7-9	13	CASSRGRKETQYF
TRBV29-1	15	CSVGGQGQYQETQYF
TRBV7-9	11	CASSLVSDPYF
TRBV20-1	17	CSARGTGPAGGSYEQYF
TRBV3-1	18	CASSQSEREGLGTGELFF
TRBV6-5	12	CASRQGNQPQHF
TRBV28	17	CASSLGETSGAYNEQFF